A single count supports the clone carrying this T cell receptor (beta chain). These data originate in a study of blood T cell repertoires in COVID-19. About the study: Sites across the United States, Italy and Spain contributed samples from acute and convalescent COVID-19.

This CDR3 is built from 16 residues. V shed 0 bases and J shed 3 bases, with 15 bases lying between them. Germline CDR1 MNHEY, CDR2 SMNVEV (reference sequence). In the authors' methods: Estimation of nucleated cell counts relied on the amplification of reference gene primers. The repertoire was sequenced with immunoSEQ multiplex PCR; TCRdb's copy has only in-frame clones and lacks some. That table is the source of V, J and clone size, and D and trimming were worked out from the DNA. The data show 140,000 or so clones, approximately 88% seen once. Sequencing was done on a sample of peripheral blood. This TCR derives from a woman between 45 and 60 years old with acute or convalescent COVID-19. The genes are TRBV27 and TRBJ2-7; tentatively, D is TRBD1 (7 bases). The CDR3 sequence: CASSLSNAQGGYEQYF. The CDR3 nucleotides read TGTGCCAGCAGTTTATCCAACGCCCAGGGGGGCTACGAGCAGTACTTC.